This T cell receptor (beta chain) originates from a study of T cells in narcolepsy. Study in general: Enrolled donors included narcolepsy type 1 or type 2 patients and healthy controls. Study-level findings and limits: Healthy controls reportedly lacked the autoreactive clonotypes serially found in patients' blood. HCRT-specific and TRIB2-specific autoreactive clonotypes appeared among same-patient CSF and blood CD4+ clonotypes.

Sequencing used immunoSEQ multiplex PCR; TCRdb keeps in-frame clones, though not all of them. This sample yields about 3,400 clones, of which around two thirds are seen a single time; roughly three fifths belongs to the top ten. The germline V gene has CDR1 MGHRA and CDR2 YSYEKL. With 5 bases clipped from V and 2 bases from J, the junction kept 5 bases outside the gene matches. The CDR3 covers 14 residues. Worth noting for this clone: Its specificity is not known.

This sequence was found in a human donor with narcolepsy. This chain links TRBV4-1 with TRBJ1-1, with 7 bases aligning to TRBD1. Sequenced sample: CD45RA- memory CD8+ T cells from PBMCs. Here the CDR3 DNA reads TGCGCCAGCAGCGCGGACAGGTATAACACTGAAGCTTTCTTT. It specifies CASSADRYNTEAFF.